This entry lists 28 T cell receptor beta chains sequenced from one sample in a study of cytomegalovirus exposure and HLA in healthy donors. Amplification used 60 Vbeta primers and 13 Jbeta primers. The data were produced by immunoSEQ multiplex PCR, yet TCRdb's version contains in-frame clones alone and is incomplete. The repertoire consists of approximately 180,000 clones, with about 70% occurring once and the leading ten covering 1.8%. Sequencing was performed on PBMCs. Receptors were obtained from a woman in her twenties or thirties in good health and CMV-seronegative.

CDR3 amino acids: CASRVDRDVKPQHF. CDR3 bases: TGTGCCAGCAGAGTCGACAGGGATGTTAAGCCCCAGCATTTT. This chain links TRBV2 with TRBJ1-5; TRBD1 agrees at 7 bases. Germline V gene data show CDR1 as SNHLY and CDR2 as FYNNEI. The CDR3 runs to 14 residues. J gave up 8 bases and V 6 bases, and 10 bases lay outside the gene matches.

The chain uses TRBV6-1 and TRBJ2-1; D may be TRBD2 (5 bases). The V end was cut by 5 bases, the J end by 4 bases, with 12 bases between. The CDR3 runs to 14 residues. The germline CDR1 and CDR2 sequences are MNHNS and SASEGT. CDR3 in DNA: TGTGCCAGCAGTATGACCGGGAAATACAATGAGCAGTTCTTC. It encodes CASSMTGKYNEQFF.

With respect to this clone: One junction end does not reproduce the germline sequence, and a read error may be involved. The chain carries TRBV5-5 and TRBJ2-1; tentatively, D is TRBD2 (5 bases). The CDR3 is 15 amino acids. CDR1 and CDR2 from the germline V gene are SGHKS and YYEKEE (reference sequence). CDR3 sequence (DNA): TGCGCCAGCAGCCATGGACGGGATCACACCGATGAGCAGTTCTTC. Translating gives CASSHGRDHTDEQFF.

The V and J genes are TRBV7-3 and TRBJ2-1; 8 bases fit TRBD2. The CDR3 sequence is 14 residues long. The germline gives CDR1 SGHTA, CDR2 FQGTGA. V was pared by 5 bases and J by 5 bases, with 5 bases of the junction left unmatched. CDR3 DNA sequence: TGTGCCAGCAGCCCTAGCGGGCCTCACAATGAGCAGTTCTTC. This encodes CASSPSGPHNEQFF.

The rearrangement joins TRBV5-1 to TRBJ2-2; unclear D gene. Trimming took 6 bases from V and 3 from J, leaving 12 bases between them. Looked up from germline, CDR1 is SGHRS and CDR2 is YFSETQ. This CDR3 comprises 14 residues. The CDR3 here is CASTNLLYTGELFF. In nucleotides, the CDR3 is TGCGCCAGCACAAACCTCCTATACACCGGGGAGCTGTTTTTT.

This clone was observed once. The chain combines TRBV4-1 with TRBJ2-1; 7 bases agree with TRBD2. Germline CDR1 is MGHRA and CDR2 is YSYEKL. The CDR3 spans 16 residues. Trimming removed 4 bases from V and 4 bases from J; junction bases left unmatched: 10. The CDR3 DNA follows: TGCGCCAGCAGCCCAAGGCTAGCGGAAACATACAATGAGCAGTTCTTC. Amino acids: CASSPRLAETYNEQFF.

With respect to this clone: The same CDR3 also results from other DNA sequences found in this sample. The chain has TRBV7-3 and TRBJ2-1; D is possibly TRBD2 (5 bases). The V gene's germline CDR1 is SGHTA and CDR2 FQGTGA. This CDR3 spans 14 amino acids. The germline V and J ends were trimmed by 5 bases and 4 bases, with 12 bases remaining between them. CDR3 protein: CASSEGGGYNEQFF. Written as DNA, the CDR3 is TGTGCCAGCAGCGAGGGTGGAGGATACAATGAGCAGTTCTTC.

CDR3 DNA sequence: TGTGCCAGCAGTGTAGCGGGCGGAACTACAGATACGCAGTATTTT. This encodes CASSVAGGTTDTQYF. V gene TRBV25-1 combines with J gene TRBJ2-3; 7 nucleotides agree with TRBD2. This CDR3 has 15 residues. The germline V gene encodes CDR1 MGHDK and CDR2 SYGVNS. Losses at the gene ends were 4 bases for V and 3 bases for J; bases not matched to a gene: 7.

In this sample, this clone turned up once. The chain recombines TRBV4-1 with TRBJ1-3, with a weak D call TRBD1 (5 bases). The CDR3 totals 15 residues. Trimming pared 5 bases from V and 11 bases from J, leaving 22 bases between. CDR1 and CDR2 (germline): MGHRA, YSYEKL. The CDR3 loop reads CASSSRETPYSSIYF. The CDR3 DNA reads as TGCGCCAGCAGCAGCAGGGAAACACCATATAGTTCCATATATTTT.

As DNA, the CDR3 is TGTGCCAGCAGCGTAGATGGGGCGAGCTCTGGAAACACCATATATTTT. Its translation is CASSVDGASSGNTIYF. The V call is TRBV9, the J call TRBJ1-3; D perhaps matches TRBD1 (5 bases). Per germline, CDR1 SGDLS and CDR2 YYNGEE. Trimming took 0 bases from V and 0 from J, leaving 10 bases between them. CDR3 length: 16 residues.

The CDR3 spells CASRRIDRGLSPLHF. CDR3 coding DNA: TGTGCCAGCAGAAGGATAGACAGGGGTTTATCACCCCTCCACTTT. The chain combines TRBV6-1 with TRBJ1-6; TRBD1 matches at 8 bases. The germline V gene has CDR1 MNHNS and CDR2 SASEGT. The CDR3 has 15 residues. Trimming took 6 bases from V and 10 from J; bases not matched to a gene: 11.

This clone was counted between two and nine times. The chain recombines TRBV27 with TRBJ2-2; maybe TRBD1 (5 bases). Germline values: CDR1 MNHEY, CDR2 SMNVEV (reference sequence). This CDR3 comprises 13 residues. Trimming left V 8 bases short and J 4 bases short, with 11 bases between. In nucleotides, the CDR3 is TGTGCCAGCGGTTACAGGCCCACCGGGGAGCTGTTTTTT. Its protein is CASGYRPTGELFF.

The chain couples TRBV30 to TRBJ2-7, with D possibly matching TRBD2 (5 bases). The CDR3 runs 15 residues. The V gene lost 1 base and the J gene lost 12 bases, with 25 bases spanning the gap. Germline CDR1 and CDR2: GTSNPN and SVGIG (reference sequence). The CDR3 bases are TGTGCCTGGAGTGAGCATCGGGCGGGTCCCGGTTACCGGTACTTC. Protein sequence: CAWSEHRAGPGYRYF.

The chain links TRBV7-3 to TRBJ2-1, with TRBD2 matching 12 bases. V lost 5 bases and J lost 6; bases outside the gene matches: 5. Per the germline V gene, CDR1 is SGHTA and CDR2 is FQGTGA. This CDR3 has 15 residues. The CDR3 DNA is TGTGCCAGCAGCCAACTAGCGGGGGGCTCCAATGAGCAGTTCTTC. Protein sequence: CASSQLAGGSNEQFF.

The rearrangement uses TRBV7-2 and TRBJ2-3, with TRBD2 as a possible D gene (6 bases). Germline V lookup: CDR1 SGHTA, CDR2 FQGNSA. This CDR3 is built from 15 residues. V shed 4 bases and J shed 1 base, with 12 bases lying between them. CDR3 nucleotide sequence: TGTGCCAGCAGCTCCCAGGCTAGCGGCACAGATACGCAGTATTTT. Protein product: CASSSQASGTDTQYF.

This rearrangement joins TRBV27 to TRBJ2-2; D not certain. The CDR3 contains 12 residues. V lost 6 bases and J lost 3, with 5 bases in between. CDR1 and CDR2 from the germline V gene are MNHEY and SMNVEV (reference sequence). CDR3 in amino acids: CASSLYTGELFF. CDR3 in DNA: TGTGCCAGCAGCCTATACACCGGGGAGCTGTTTTTT.

CDR3 loop: CASSLRNSEETQYF. DNA for the CDR3: TGTGCCAGCAGTTTACGAAATAGCGAAGAGACCCAGTACTTC. V and J are TRBV28 and TRBJ2-5, with D possibly being TRBD2 (5 bases). V was shortened by 2 bases and J by 3 bases, with 10 bases between the two germline ends. CDR1 is MDHEN and CDR2 is SYDVKM in the germline V gene. This CDR3 is built from 14 residues.

The CDR3 reads CASSLLAGGVRQETQYF. CDR3 DNA: TGTGCCAGCAGCTTGTTGGCGGGGGGGGTCAGACAAGAGACCCAGTACTTC. This chain uses TRBV5-5 with TRBJ2-5; the match to TRBD2 covers 9 bases. After removal of 1 base from V and 2 bases from J, the junction contained 9 bases not matched to a gene. CDR3 length equals 17 residues. Per germline, CDR1 SGHKS and CDR2 YYEKEE (reference sequence).

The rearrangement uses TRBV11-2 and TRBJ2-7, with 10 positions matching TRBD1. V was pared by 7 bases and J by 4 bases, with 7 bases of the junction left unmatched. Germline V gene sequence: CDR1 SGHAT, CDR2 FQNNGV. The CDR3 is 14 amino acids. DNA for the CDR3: TGTGCCAGCACTACGGACAGGGGGAGTTACGAGCAGTACTTC. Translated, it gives CASTTDRGSYEQYF.

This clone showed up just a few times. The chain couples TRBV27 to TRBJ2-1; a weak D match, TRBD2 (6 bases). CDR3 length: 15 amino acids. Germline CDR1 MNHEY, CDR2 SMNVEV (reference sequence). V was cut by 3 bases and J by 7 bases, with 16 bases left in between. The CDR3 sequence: CASSLGDLKGNEQFF. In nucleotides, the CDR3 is TGTGCCAGCAGTTTGGGGGACTTAAAAGGGAATGAGCAGTTCTTC.

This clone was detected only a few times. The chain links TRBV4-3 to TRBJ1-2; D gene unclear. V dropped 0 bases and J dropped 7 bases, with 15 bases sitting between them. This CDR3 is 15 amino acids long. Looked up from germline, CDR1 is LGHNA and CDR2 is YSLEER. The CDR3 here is CASSQDTFTVLGYTF. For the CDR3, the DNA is TGCGCCAGCAGCCAAGATACCTTCACGGTACTTGGCTACACCTTC.

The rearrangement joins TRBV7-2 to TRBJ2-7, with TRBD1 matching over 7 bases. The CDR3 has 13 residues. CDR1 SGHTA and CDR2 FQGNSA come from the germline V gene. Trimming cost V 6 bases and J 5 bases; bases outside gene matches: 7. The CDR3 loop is CASRQTGFHEQYF. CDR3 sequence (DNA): TGTGCCAGCAGGCAGACAGGGTTCCACGAGCAGTACTTC.

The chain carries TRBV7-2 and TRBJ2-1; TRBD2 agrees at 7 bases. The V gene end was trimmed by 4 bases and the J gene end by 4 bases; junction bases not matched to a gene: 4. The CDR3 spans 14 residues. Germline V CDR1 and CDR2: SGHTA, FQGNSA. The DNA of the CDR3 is TGTGCCAGCAGCTCGCGGACTAGGTACAATGAGCAGTTCTTC. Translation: CASSSRTRYNEQFF. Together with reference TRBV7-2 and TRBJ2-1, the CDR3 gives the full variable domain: GAGVSQSPSNKVTEKGKDVELRCDPISGHTALYWYRQSLGQGLEFLIYFQGNSAPDKSGLPSDRFSAERTGGSVSTLTIQRTQQEDSAVYLCASSSRTRYNEQFFGPGTRLTVL.

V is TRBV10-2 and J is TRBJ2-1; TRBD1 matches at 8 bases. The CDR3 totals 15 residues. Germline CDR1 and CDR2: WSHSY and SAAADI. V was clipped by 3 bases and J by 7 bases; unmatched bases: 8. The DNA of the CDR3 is TGCGCCAGCAGTGACCCGGGACAGGTTCTAAATGAGCAGTTCTTC. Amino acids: CASSDPGQVLNEQFF.

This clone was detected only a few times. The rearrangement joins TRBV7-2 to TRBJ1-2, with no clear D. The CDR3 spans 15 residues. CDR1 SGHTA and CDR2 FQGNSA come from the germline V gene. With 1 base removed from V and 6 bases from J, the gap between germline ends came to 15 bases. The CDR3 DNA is TGTGCCAGCAGCTTAGAAATCGGGAGTATAGATGGCTACACCTTC. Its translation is CASSLEIGSIDGYTF.

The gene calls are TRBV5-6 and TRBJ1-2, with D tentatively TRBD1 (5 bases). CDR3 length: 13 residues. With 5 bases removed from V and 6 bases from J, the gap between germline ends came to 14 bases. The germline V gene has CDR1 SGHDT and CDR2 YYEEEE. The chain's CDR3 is CASRRAGYDGYTF. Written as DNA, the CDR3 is TGTGCCAGCAGAAGGGCAGGGTACGATGGCTACACCTTC.

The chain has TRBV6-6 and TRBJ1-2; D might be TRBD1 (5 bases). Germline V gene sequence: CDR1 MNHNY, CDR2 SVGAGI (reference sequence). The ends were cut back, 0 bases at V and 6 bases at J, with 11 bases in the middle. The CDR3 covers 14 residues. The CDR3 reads CASSYSGVSNGYTF. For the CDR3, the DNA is TGTGCCAGCAGTTACTCAGGGGTCTCTAATGGCTACACCTTC.

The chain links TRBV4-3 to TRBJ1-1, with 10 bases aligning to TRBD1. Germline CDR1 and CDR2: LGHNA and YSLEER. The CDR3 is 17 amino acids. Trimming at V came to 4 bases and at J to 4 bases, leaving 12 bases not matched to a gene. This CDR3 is CASSLFLDRGLGTEAFF. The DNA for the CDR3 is TGCGCCAGCAGCCTCTTCCTGGACAGGGGGTTGGGCACTGAAGCTTTCTTT.